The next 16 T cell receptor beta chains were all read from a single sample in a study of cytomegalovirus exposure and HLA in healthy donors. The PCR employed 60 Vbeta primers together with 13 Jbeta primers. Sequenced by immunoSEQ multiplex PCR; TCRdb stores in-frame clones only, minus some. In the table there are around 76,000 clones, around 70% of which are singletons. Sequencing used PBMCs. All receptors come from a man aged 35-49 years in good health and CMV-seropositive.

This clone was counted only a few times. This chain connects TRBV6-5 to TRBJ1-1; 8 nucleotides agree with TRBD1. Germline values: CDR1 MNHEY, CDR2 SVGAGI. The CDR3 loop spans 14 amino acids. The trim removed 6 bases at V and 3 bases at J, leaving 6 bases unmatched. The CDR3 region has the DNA TGTGCCAGCAGATCGACAGGGGTGTACACTGAAGCTTTCTTT. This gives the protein CASRSTGVYTEAFF.

In DNA form, the CDR3 reads TGTGCCAGCAGCTGGGACAGGGGGAATGAAAAACTGTTTTTT. Translation gives CASSWDRGNEKLFF. The rearrangement uses TRBV6-5 and TRBJ1-4, with 11 nucleotides matching TRBD1. V trimming: 6 bases; J trimming: 5 bases; junction bases outside the gene matches: 2. The CDR3 totals 14 residues. Germline CDR1 reads MNHEY; CDR2 reads SVGAGI.

For the CDR3, the DNA is TGTGCCTGGAGTGTAAACAGGGGGCCGGGCGAAAAACTGTTTTTT. The encoded protein is CAWSVNRGPGEKLFF. The chain couples TRBV30 to TRBJ1-4, with TRBD1 matching over 9 bases. CDR1 is GTSNPN, CDR2 SVGIG, per germline (reference sequence). J lost 8 bases, V lost 0 bases, and 7 bases had no gene match. This CDR3 is built from 15 residues.

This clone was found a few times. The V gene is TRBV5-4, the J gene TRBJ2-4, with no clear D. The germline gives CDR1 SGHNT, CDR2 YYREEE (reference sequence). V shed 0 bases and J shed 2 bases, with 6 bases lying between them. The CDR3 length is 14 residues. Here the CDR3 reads CASSLDTTKNIQYF. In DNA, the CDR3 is TGTGCCAGCAGCTTGGACACGACCAAAAACATTCAGTACTTC.

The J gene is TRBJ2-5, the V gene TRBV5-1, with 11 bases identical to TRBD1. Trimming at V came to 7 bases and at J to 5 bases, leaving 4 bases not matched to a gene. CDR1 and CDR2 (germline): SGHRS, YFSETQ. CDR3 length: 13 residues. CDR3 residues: CASRDRGLETQYF. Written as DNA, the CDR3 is TGCGCCAGCCGGGACAGGGGGTTGGAGACCCAGTACTTC.

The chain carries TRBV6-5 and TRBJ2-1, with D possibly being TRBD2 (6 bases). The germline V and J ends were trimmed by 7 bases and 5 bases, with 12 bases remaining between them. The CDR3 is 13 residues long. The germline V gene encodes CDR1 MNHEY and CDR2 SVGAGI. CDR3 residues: CASIRAGNNEQFF. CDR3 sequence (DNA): TGTGCCAGCATTAGGGCGGGGAACAATGAGCAGTTCTTC.

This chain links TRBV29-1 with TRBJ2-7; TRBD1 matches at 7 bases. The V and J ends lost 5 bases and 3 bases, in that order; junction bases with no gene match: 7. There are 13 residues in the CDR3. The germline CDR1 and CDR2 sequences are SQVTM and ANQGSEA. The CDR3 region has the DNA TGCAGCGTTCATGGGACAGTGAACTACGAGCAGTACTTC. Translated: CSVHGTVNYEQYF.

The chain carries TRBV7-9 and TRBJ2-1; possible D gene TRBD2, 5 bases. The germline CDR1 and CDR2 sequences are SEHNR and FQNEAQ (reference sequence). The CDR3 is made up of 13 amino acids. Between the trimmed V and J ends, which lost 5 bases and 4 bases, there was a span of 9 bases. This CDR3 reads CASSQDLYNEQFF. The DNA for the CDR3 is TGTGCCAGCAGCCAGGACTTATACAATGAGCAGTTCTTC.

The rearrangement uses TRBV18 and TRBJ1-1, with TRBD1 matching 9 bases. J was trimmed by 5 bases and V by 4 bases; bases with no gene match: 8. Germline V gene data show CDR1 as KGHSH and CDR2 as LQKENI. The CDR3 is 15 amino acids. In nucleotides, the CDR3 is TGTGCCAGCTCACTCTCACAGGGGGCAGGAACTGAAGCTTTCTTT. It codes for CASSLSQGAGTEAFF.

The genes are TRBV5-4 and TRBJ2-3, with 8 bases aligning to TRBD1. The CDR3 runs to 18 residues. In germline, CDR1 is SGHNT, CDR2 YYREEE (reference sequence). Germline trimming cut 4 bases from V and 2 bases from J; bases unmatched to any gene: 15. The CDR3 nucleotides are TGTGCCAGCAGCGGTGGGCAGGGGGCGTTCTTACTCACAGATACGCAGTATTTT. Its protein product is CASSGGQGAFLLTDTQYF. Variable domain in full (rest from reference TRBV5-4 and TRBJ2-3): ETGVTQSPTHLIKTRGQQVTLRCSSQSGHNTVSWYQQALGQGPQFIFQYYREEENGRGNFPPRFSGLQFPNYSSELNVNALELDDSALYLCASSGGQGAFLLTDTQYFGPGTRLTVL.

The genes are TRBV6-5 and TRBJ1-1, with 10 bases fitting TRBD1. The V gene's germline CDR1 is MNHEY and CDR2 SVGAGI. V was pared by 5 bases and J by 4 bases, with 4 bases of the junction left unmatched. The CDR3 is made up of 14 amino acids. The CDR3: CASSRTGGATEAFF. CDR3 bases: TGTGCCAGCAGTCGGACAGGGGGGGCCACTGAAGCTTTCTTT.

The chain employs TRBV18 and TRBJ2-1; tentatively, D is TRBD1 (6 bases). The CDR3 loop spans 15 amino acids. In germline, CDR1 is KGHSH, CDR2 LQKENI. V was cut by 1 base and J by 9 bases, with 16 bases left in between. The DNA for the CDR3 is TGTGCCAGCTCACCACGGGAGCAGGGGATAAGTGAGCAGTTCTTC. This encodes CASSPREQGISEQFF.

DNA of the CDR3: TGTGCCAGCTCACCTACGGTCTCGTTGAACACTGAAGCTTTCTTT. As protein: CASSPTVSLNTEAFF. This chain links TRBV18 with TRBJ1-1; D gene uncertain. Trimming cost V 3 bases and J 0 bases, with 11 bases left between them. The CDR3 has 15 amino acids. From germline, CDR1 is KGHSH and CDR2 LQKENI.

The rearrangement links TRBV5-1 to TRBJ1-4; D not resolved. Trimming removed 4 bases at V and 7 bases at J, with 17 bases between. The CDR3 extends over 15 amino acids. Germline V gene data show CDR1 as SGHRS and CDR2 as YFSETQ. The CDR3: CASSPDGGMGEKLFF. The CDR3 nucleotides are TGCGCCAGCAGCCCGGACGGAGGAATGGGTGAAAAACTGTTTTTT.

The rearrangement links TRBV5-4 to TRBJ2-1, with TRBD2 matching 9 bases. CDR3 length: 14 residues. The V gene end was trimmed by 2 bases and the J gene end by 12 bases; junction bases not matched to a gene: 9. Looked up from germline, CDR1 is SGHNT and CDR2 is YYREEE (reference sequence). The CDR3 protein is CASSFSGGPPSQFF. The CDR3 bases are TGTGCCAGCAGCTTTAGCGGGGGCCCCCCATCGCAGTTCTTC. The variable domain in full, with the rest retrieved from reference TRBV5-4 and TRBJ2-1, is ETGVTQSPTHLIKTRGQQVTLRCSSQSGHNTVSWYQQALGQGPQFIFQYYREEENGRGNFPPRFSGLQFPNYSSELNVNALELDDSALYLCASSFSGGPPSQFFGPGTRLTVL.

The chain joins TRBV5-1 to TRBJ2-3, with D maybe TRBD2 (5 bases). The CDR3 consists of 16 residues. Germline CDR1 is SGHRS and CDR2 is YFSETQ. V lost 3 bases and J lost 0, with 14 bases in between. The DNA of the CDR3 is TGCGCCAGCAGCTCCTCTGTAGGAGGCAGCACAGATACGCAGTATTTT. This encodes CASSSSVGGSTDTQYF.